Below, 25 T cell receptor beta chains from the same sample are listed, as sequenced in a study of CD8 T cells in Susac syndrome. Roughly 0.45 to 1 ug RNA was reverse transcribed with random hexamers. From the immunoSEQ multiplex PCR reads, TCRdb called clonotypes with MiXCR, one entry per CDR3 protein. Of under 200,000 distinct CDR3 sequences in the sample, 75% to 95% were seen once. The sequenced sample was CD4+ T cells from PBMCs. The receptors originated from a human donor with Susac syndrome.

V is TRBV7-9 and J is TRBJ2-7, with 10 nucleotides matching TRBD2. The CDR3 is 15 residues long. The germline V gene encodes CDR1 SEHNR and CDR2 FQNEAQ (reference sequence). Losses at the gene ends were 4 bases for V and 2 bases for J; bases not matched to a gene: 5. The CDR3 DNA sequence: TGTGCCAGCAGCTGGGGGACTAGCGCCGCCTACGAGCAGTACTTC. Translation gives CASSWGTSAAYEQYF.

The rearrangement uses TRBV19 and TRBJ1-6; TRBD1 matches 8 bases. The CDR3 consists of 15 residues. With 6 bases clipped from V and 7 bases from J, the junction kept 8 bases outside the gene matches. In germline, CDR1 is LNHDA, CDR2 SQIVND (reference sequence). The CDR3 spells CASRGEGDRNSPLHF. The DNA of the CDR3 is TGTGCCAGTAGGGGAGAGGGGGACAGGAATTCACCCCTCCACTTT.

The rearrangement joins TRBV20-1 to TRBJ1-4, with TRBD1 matching 7 bases. The germline V gene encodes CDR1 DFQATT and CDR2 SNEGSKA (reference sequence). Trimming took 5 bases from V and 7 from J; bases not matched to a gene: 4. This CDR3 region has 12 residues. Here the CDR3 reads CSAPGQSEKLFF. The CDR3 DNA reads as TGCAGTGCTCCGGGACAGAGTGAAAAACTGTTTTTT.

The chain combines TRBV30 with TRBJ2-1, with a weak D call TRBD2 (6 bases). The CDR3 has 15 residues. V was cut by 4 bases and J by 0 bases, with 13 bases left in between. Germline V CDR1 and CDR2: GTSNPN, SVGIG (reference sequence). The CDR3 loop reads CAWMVGRSSYNEQFF. The CDR3, as DNA: TGTGCCTGGATGGTCGGGAGAAGCTCCTACAATGAGCAGTTCTTC.

This clonotype was picked up one time. The rearrangement uses TRBV12-3 or TRBV12-4 and TRBJ1-5; D is uncertain. The length of the CDR3 is 14 residues. V was trimmed by 3 bases and J by 4 bases, leaving 10 bases between them. Written as DNA, the CDR3 is TGTGCCAGCAGTTTTTTAGGATCAAATCAGCCCCAGCATTTT. Residues: CASSFLGSNQPQHF.

The rearrangement uses TRBV7-9 and TRBJ2-1; 7 bases match TRBD2. This CDR3 is built from 16 residues. CDR1 is SEHNR, CDR2 FQNEAQ, per germline (reference sequence). The V segment lost 5 bases and the J segment 5 bases; nucleotides outside the gene matches: 12. In nucleotides, the CDR3 is TGTGCCAGCAGCCCCTGGGGGGAGGGGAACGACAATGAGCAGTTCTTC. Residues: CASSPWGEGNDNEQFF.

Only a few counts were recorded for this clonotype. The rearrangement uses TRBV6-5 and TRBJ2-1, with TRBD1 matching 7 bases. J lost 7 bases, V lost 6 bases, and 12 bases had no gene match. Germline CDR1 is MNHEY and CDR2 is SVGAGI. The CDR3 loop spans 15 amino acids. CDR3 protein: CASSRGTGDPNEQFF. Here the CDR3 DNA reads TGTGCCAGCAGCCGGGGAACAGGGGACCCTAATGAGCAGTTCTTC.

The V gene is TRBV6-5, the J gene TRBJ2-7, with no clear D. Trimming pared 0 bases from V and 4 bases from J, leaving 7 bases between. This CDR3 comprises 13 residues. Germline assignment: CDR1 MNHEY and CDR2 SVGAGI. CDR3 amino acids: CASSYSVGYEQYF. The DNA for the CDR3 is TGTGCCAGCAGTTACTCGGTCGGGTACGAGCAGTACTTC.

V gene TRBV5-1 combines with J gene TRBJ2-5; 13 positions agree with TRBD2. Germline CDR1 is SGHRS and CDR2 is YFSETQ. J gave up 5 bases and V 5 bases, and 24 bases lay outside the gene matches. This CDR3 region has 21 residues. CDR3 sequence reads: CASRRDRVLGLAGTAGETQYF. CDR3 nucleotide sequence: TGCGCCAGCAGAAGGGACAGGGTATTGGGACTAGCGGGGACCGCAGGCGAGACCCAGTACTTC.

CDR3 protein: CASSLATNQETQYF. The CDR3 region has the DNA TGCGCCAGCAGCTTGGCGACTAACCAAGAGACCCAGTACTTC. V gene TRBV5-1 combines with J gene TRBJ2-5, with D perhaps matching TRBD2 (5 bases). Germline CDR1 is SGHRS and CDR2 is YFSETQ. The CDR3 covers 14 residues. V was shortened by 0 bases and J by 0 bases, with 6 bases between the two germline ends. The full variable domain, rest sourced from reference TRBV5-1 and TRBJ2-5, is KAGVTQTPRYLIKTRGQQVTLSCSPISGHRSVSWYQQTPGQGLQFLFEYFSETQRNKGNFPGRFSGRQFSNSRSEMNVSTLELGDSALYLCASSLATNQETQYFGPGTRLLVL.

The chain uses TRBV20-1 and TRBJ2-5; no firm D call. Trimming took off 6 bases at V and 5 bases at J, with 16 bases between the two ends. The CDR3 is 13 residues long. The germline V gene has CDR1 DFQATT and CDR2 SNEGSKA (reference sequence). The CDR3: CSAPRINGETQYF. CDR3 sequence (DNA): TGCAGTGCCCCAAGGATAAACGGGGAGACCCAGTACTTC.

The V gene is TRBV29-1, the J gene TRBJ2-3, with D hard to call. The CDR3 extends over 15 amino acids. Germline CDR1 reads SQVTM; CDR2 reads ANQGSEA. V was cut by 2 bases and J by 2 bases, with 14 bases left in between. The CDR3 DNA is TGCAGCGTTGAATCGTTAGCCTCCTCCACAGATACGCAGTATTTT. This encodes CSVESLASSTDTQYF.

The V and J genes are TRBV4-1 and TRBJ2-3; maybe TRBD1 (5 bases). V lost 2 bases to trimming and J lost 4 bases, with 13 bases between them. CDR1 is MGHRA, CDR2 YSYEKL, per germline. The CDR3 is 15 amino acids. CDR3 protein: CASSQSGLWADTQYF. In DNA form, the CDR3 reads TGCGCCAGCAGCCAATCAGGGTTATGGGCAGATACGCAGTATTTT.

CDR3 DNA: TGTGCCAGCAGTATGGGCAGGGGGAACGAGCAGTACTTC. Its translation is CASSMGRGNEQYF. This sequence joins TRBV27 and TRBJ2-7, with 7 bases lining up with TRBD1. This CDR3 comprises 13 residues. V dropped 5 bases and J dropped 5; count of bases not matched to a gene: 6. Germline V CDR1 and CDR2: MNHEY, SMNVEV (reference sequence).

The chain carries TRBV6-5 and TRBJ2-1; possibly TRBD1 or TRBD2 for D (6 bases each). The CDR3 has 15 amino acids. Germline V gene sequence: CDR1 MNHEY, CDR2 SVGAGI. V was shortened by 0 bases and J by 6 bases, with 12 bases between the two germline ends. CDR3 residues: CASSYSLRGANEQFF. CDR3 DNA: TGTGCCAGCAGTTACTCGTTGAGGGGGGCCAATGAGCAGTTCTTC.

V is TRBV5-4 and J is TRBJ2-5; 11 bases agree with TRBD1. After removal of 2 bases from V and 5 bases from J, the junction contained 5 bases not matched to a gene. Germline CDR1 is SGHNT and CDR2 is YYREEE (reference sequence). The CDR3 is made up of 15 amino acids. DNA for the CDR3: TGTGCCAGCAGCTTAAGGACAGGGGGCGAGGAGACCCAGTACTTC. Its translation: CASSLRTGGEETQYF.

The J gene is TRBJ2-7, the V gene TRBV3-1; no definite D call. Germline V gene lookup returns CDR1 LGHDT and CDR2 YNNKEL (reference sequence). The CDR3 runs 15 residues. V gave up 3 bases and J gave up 3 bases, with 15 bases separating them. The CDR3 loop is CASSHRRGMSYEQYF. The CDR3 DNA follows: TGTGCCAGCAGCCACCGTAGAGGTATGAGCTACGAGCAGTACTTC.

CDR3 sequence reads: CASTYTSPGGPSGANVLTF. The CDR3 bases are TGTGCCAGTACTTACACGTCCCCCGGGGGGCCGTCTGGGGCCAACGTCCTGACTTTC. The V call is TRBV19, the J call TRBJ2-6, with TRBD2 as a possible D gene (7 bases). Trimming shortened V by 7 bases and J by 1 base, and 23 bases separated the two germline ends. The germline V gene encodes CDR1 LNHDA and CDR2 SQIVND (reference sequence). CDR3 length: 19 residues. The complete variable domain, with remaining parts taken from reference TRBV19 and TRBJ2-6, reads DGGITQSPKYLFRKEGQNVTLSCEQNLNHDAMYWYRQDPGQGLRLIYYSQIVNDFQKGDIAEGYSVSREKKESFPLTVTSAQKNPTAFYLCASTYTSPGGPSGANVLTFGAGSRLTVL.

The J gene is TRBJ1-2, the V gene TRBV28, with D possibly matching TRBD1 (6 bases). The germline CDR1 and CDR2 sequences are MDHEN and SYDVKM. Between the trimmed V and J ends, which lost 6 bases and 3 bases, there was a span of 8 bases. The length of the CDR3 is 12 residues. The CDR3 loop is CASRQGYYGYTF. The DNA of the CDR3 is TGTGCCAGCAGACAGGGTTACTATGGCTACACCTTC.

The V and J genes are TRBV10-3 and TRBJ2-7, with 8 nucleotides matching TRBD1. Per germline, CDR1 ENHRY and CDR2 SYGVKD. V shed 0 bases, J shed 7 bases, and the junction held 2 bases outside the gene matches. The CDR3 extends over 13 amino acids. The DNA of the CDR3 is TGTGCCATCAGTGAGTCGACAGGGGATGAGCAGTACTTC. As protein: CAISESTGDEQYF.

V and J are TRBV20-1 and TRBJ2-1, with a weak D call TRBD2 (6 bases). The CDR3 is 15 residues long. The V end lost 6 bases, the J end lost 0 bases, and 15 bases lay between the germline ends. Germline assignment: CDR1 DFQATT and CDR2 SNEGSKA (reference sequence). CDR3 coding DNA: TGCAGTGCCGTTGGGAGGTGGATCTCCTACAATGAGCAGTTCTTC. Its protein product is CSAVGRWISYNEQFF.

The genes are TRBV18 and TRBJ2-1; 9 bases match TRBD1. The CDR3 runs 15 residues. From germline, CDR1 is KGHSH and CDR2 LQKENI. V lost 6 bases, J lost 5 bases, and 8 bases stayed unmatched. CDR3 nucleotides: TGTGCCAGCTCCCAGGGACAGGGTCCCCACAATGAGCAGTTCTTC. This encodes CASSQGQGPHNEQFF.

The genes are TRBV18 and TRBJ1-3; D gene unclear. This CDR3 contains 13 residues. V lost 3 bases and J lost 2, with 5 bases in between. Germline V CDR1 and CDR2: KGHSH, LQKENI. CDR3 in DNA: TGTGCCAGCTCACCGCTACCTGGAAACACCATATATTTT. Encoded protein: CASSPLPGNTIYF.

This chain uses TRBV27 with TRBJ2-7; D is uncertain. CDR1 and CDR2 from the germline V gene are MNHEY and SMNVEV (reference sequence). The length of the CDR3 is 12 residues. Trimming pared 5 bases from V and 8 bases from J, leaving 13 bases between. As DNA, the CDR3 is TGTGCCAGCAGTCCCAGACCGGAAAAGCAGTACTTC. Its protein product is CASSPRPEKQYF.

V is TRBV19 and J is TRBJ2-1; D is uncertain. Germline V CDR1 and CDR2: LNHDA, SQIVND (reference sequence). The CDR3 has 12 residues. V dropped 9 bases and J dropped 4 bases, with 10 bases sitting between them. The CDR3 loop is CASTNRYNEQFF. The CDR3 DNA sequence: TGTGCCAGCACCAATCGGTACAATGAGCAGTTCTTC. The entire variable domain, with the rest obtained from reference TRBV19 and TRBJ2-1, is as follows: DGGITQSPKYLFRKEGQNVTLSCEQNLNHDAMYWYRQDPGQGLRLIYYSQIVNDFQKGDIAEGYSVSREKKESFPLTVTSAQKNPTAFYLCASTNRYNEQFFGPGTRLTVL.